This T cell receptor beta chain stems from a study of blood T cell repertoires in COVID-19 (dated by TCRdb to 2018 to 2020). Broadly, across the study: The collaborator samples originated in the United States, Italy and Spain and spanned the acute and convalescent phases of COVID-19. The prospective study material was composed of cDNA or gDNA derived from T cells, B-cell-depleted T cells, or PBMCs. Subjects who had been exposed to COVID-19, were actively infected with it, or had recovered from it provided the deeply sampled blood TCRbeta repertoires that made up the dataset. The repertoires were made available in a free public database intended to serve as a resource for research on the immune response to SARS-CoV-2. The samples were drawn from the first 160 participants of the ongoing ImmuneRACE study and from more than 1,000 subjects provided by 6 global collaborators. Nearly every sample came with metadata listing a de-identified subject ID, COVID-19 status, age in years and sex. HLA class I and class II types, where available, came from metadata supplied by the sample provider rather than from assay-based typing. Overall study outcomes, separate from this receptor: Clinical and demographic metadata were provided uncurated, with the amount varying by source and participant.

TCRbeta CDR3 regions were amplified from genomic DNA using the immunoSEQ Assay, a bias-controlled multiplex PCR. For the original study's pipeline: Nucleated cell counts per sample were estimated from amplification of reference gene primers within the assay. To quantify the absolute abundance of each unique TCRbeta CDR3 rearrangement, sequence reads were collapsed and filtered. For each sample, productive Simpson clonality was calculated as the square root of Simpson's diversity index across productive rearrangements. TCRdb holds this immuneACCESS table with in-frame rearrangements only. Some clones are missing; in checked studies, unresolved V genes explain under half, and the rest has no known cause. V and J calls and clone size are given by that table; D and trimming were obtained from the DNA. Here the sample has 100,000 or so clones; roughly 80% occur a single time. The ten largest clones add up to roughly 21% of the sample.

Comment on this clone: This receptor's antigen is unknown. No much larger clonotype is one base removed from it; base qualities were not supplied.

Each collaborating institution followed its own protocols to collect whole blood in K2EDTA tubes. For TCRbeta analysis, collaborators shipped samples as frozen whole blood, isolated PBMCs, or DNA extracted from either of those sample types. Trimming takes 0 bases from V and 2 bases from J, and the germline ends sit 5 bases apart. Per the germline V gene (reference sequence), GTSNPN is the CDR1 and SVGIG is the CDR2. The CDR3 sequence holds 13 residues, the cysteine and phenylalanine included. The only DNA kept is the CDR3, 39 bases in frame from the first base. The V gene is TRBV30 and the J gene is TRBJ1-3, with TRBD1 as a weak D call on 5 bases. This receptor was identified in a woman aged 65 to 85 with acute or convalescent COVID-19. The material sequenced was peripheral blood. The base sequence is TGTGCCTGGAGTGTAGGGGCTGGAAACACCATATATTTT. Its translation reads: CAWSVGAGNTIYF.